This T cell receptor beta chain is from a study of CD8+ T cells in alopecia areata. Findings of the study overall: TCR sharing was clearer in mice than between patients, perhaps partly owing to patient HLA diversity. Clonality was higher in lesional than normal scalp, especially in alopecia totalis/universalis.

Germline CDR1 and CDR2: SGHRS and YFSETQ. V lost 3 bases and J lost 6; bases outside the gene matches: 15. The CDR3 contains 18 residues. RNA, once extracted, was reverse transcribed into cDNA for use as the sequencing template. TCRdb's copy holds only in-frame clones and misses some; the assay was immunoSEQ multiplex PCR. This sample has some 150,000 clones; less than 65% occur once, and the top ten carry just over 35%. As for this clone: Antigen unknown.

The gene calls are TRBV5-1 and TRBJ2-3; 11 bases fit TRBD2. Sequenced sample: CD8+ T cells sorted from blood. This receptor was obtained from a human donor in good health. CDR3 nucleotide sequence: TGCGCCAGCAGCTCAGCCGGGACTAGCGGCCACACGGGGGATACGCAGTATTTT. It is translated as CASSSAGTSGHTGDTQYF.